This T cell receptor (beta chain) was recovered during a study of blood T cells in healthy people across ages. The CDR3 has 15 amino acids. Germline V gene data show CDR1 as MNHEY and CDR2 as SMNVEV (reference sequence). J was trimmed by 4 bases and V by 6 bases; bases with no gene match: 6. Healthy Caucasians from Russia aged about 6 to 100 served as donors. Staff drew roughly 10 milliliters of peripheral blood from each donor. The extraction recovered at least 5.5 micrograms of total RNA per sample. Study findings and constraints: Researchers judged that diversity estimates from one million T cells fell short of true values.

A J-beta primer mix and a sample-barcoded 5' primer were used in a second PCR of roughly 7 to 12 cycles. TCRdb analysed the 5' RACE reads with MiXCR anew, one entry per CDR3 protein. The sample lists about 1,500,000 distinct CDR3 sequences, 28% occurring once. In the case of this clonotype: Its target is unknown.

The clonotype was recovered from a woman aged 25 to 39 in good health. This chain connects TRBV27 to TRBJ2-1, with 10 bases matching TRBD2. Sequenced input: blood. The DNA for the CDR3 is TGTGCCAGCAGAACCGGGACTAGCGTTTACAATGAGCAGTTCTTC. Encoded protein: CASRTGTSVYNEQFF.